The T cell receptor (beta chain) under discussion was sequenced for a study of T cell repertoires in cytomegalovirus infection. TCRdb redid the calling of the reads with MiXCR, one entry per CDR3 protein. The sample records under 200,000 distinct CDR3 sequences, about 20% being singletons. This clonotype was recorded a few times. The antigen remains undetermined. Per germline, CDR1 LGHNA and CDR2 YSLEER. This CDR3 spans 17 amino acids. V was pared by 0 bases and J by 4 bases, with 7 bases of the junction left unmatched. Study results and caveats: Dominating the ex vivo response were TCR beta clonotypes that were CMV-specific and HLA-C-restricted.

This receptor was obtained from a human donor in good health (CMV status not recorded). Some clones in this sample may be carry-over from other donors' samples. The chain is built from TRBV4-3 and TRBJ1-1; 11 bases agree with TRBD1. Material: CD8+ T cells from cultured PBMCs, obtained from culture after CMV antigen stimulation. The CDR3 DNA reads TGCGCCAGCAGCCAAGATCCTTGGGGGACAGGGGGCACTGAAGCTTTCTTT. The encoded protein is CASSQDPWGTGGTEAFF.